This TCR beta chain was documented in a study of blood T cell repertoires in COVID-19. This CDR3 region has 12 residues. V dropped 11 bases and J dropped 2 bases, with 11 bases sitting between them. Germline V gives CDR1 SNHLY, CDR2 FYNNEI. Sequenced by immunoSEQ multiplex PCR; TCRdb stores in-frame clones only, minus some. There are a few hundred thousand clones in the sample; 75% to 90% occur only once, and approximately 1.1% lies in the top ten. Those who participated ranged in age from roughly 18 to 90 years and resided in 20 to 30 US areas. Participants had their cohort set by participant-reported clinical history.

This receptor was identified in a man aged 30-40 years who had recovered from COVID-19. Input material: PBMCs or T cells enriched from blood (not recorded which). V usage is TRBV2 and J usage is TRBJ2-3; D is uncertain. The CDR3 nucleotides are TGTGCCTCCCGAGGCCCCACAGATACGCAGTATTTT. It yields the protein CASRGPTDTQYF.